The present T cell receptor (beta chain) was sequenced within a study of CD8 T cells in ankylosing spondylitis. In germline, CDR1 is SQVTM, CDR2 ANQGSEA. CDR3 length equals 14 residues. V was pared by 3 bases and J by 3 bases, with 12 bases between. Each CDR3 protein gets one entry after TCRdb re-called the 5' RACE reads with MiXCR. The repertoire holds 220,000 or so distinct CDR3 sequences, with about 18% as singletons. As regards this clonotype: The target antigen is unknown.

Broader study findings: Disease-linked clones bore a CD8+ phenotype, appearing relatively rarely in peripheral blood. What seemed typical of ankylosing spondylitis blood was a TCR beta motif built from 8 or 9 highly homologous variants.

Source material: blood, either unsorted or a sorted T cell fraction (not recorded which). V is TRBV29-1 and J is TRBJ2-1; D not certain. The clonotype comes from a male donor with ankylosing spondylitis. CDR3 nucleotide sequence: TGCAGCGTTGATGTAGCTGAACTCTACAATGAGCAGTTCTTC. Its translation: CSVDVAELYNEQFF.